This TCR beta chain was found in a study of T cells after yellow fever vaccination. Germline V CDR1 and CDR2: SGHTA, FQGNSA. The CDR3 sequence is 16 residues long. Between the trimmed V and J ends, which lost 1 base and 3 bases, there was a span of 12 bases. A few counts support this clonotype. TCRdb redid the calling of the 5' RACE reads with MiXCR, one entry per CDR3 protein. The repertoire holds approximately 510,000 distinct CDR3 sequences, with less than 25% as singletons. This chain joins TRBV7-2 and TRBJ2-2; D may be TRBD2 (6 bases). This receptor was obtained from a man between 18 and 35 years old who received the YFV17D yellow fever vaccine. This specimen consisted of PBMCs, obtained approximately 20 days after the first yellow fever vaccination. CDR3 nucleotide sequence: TGTGCCAGCAGCTTAGTGGAGGGGCCGGACACCGGGGAGCTGTTTTTT. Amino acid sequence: CASSLVEGPDTGELFF.